The entry below describes one T cell receptor (beta chain). Its antigen is currently unknown. One heparinised draw of blood, averaging roughly 120 mL, came from each donor. Central memory, naive, regulatory and stem cell-like memory CD4+ cells were sorted by CD45RO/CCR7/CD25/CD127/CD95/CD27. Germline V gives CDR1 MDHEN, CDR2 SYDVKM. This CDR3 is 17 amino acids long. The V gene end was trimmed by 6 bases and the J gene end by 8 bases; junction bases not matched to a gene: 18. As every portion of the isolated RNA was reverse transcribed, the sequencing read expressed TCRB transcripts. TCRdb's table, derived via immunoSEQ multiplex PCR, lists solely in-frame clones and lacks some. The data contain about 190,000 clones, approximately 7.8% of them singletons. The sample is drawn from a study of beta chain features in type 1 diabetes. Study as a whole: Cells sorted and examined across all samples totaled over 95 million. The study, taken as a whole, reports: Shorter TCRB CDR3s, moderately but significantly so, were found in Type 1 diabetes patients in all four CD4+ subsets. Patients and controls would share equally any PCR tilt toward shorter templates.

J is TRBJ2-3 and V is TRBV28; TRBD2 aligns across 9 bases. Sequencing input: central memory CD4+ T cells from blood. This receptor was identified in a middle-aged woman with type 1 diabetes. CDR3 region: CASRAPGGASGDTTQYF. The CDR3 DNA follows: TGTGCCAGCAGAGCGCCAGGGGGGGCTAGCGGGGACACTACGCAGTATTTT.